These T cell receptor beta chains were read from a single sample in a study of EBV T-cell therapy then PD-1 blockade in nasopharyngeal carcinoma. Their cognate antigens are unknown. TCRdb's table, derived via immunoSEQ multiplex PCR, lists solely in-frame clones and lacks some. The table has 20,000 or so clones, over 75% seen once; the top ten hold roughly 28%. The sequenced sample was CD8+ T cells from blood, obtained around day 58 from a patient whose treatment included autologous EBV-specific T cells and nivolumab. The receptor set was obtained from a man aged 40-50 years with nasopharyngeal carcinoma. Each CDR3 is given with its conserved first and last residue. D genes are given only for firm matches. Some rows mark clone size as missing; the rest say once, few, many or name a class of expanded clone.

v_call	j_call	clone_size	d_call	cdr3_nt	cdr3_aa
TRBV6-5	TRBJ2-3	.	.	TGTGCCAGCAGTTACTCGACCGGGGTGATTGGAGATACGCAGTATTTT	CASSYSTGVIGDTQYF
TRBV13	TRBJ2-1	.	.	TGTGCCAGCAGCTTAGAGGGGGAGGGCCTGATGGTTGCTGAGCAGTTCTTC	CASSLEGEGLMVAEQFF
TRBV10-1	TRBJ1-6	.	.	TGCGCCAGCAGGGGAGTGGACAGCTCCTATAATTCACCCCTCCACTTT	CASRGVDSSYNSPLHF
TRBV9	TRBJ2-7	.	TRBD1	TGTGCCAGCAGCGTTGGACAGGGCTCCGAGCAGTACTTC	CASSVGQGSEQYF
TRBV28	TRBJ2-7	.	.	TGTGCCAGCAGTTTTAGGCTAACGATAGAGCAGTACTTC	CASSFRLTIEQYF
TRBV6-2/TRBV6-3	TRBJ1-1	.	.	TGTGCCAGCGGCCTTGGGGGGACTGAAGCTTTCTTT	CASGLGGTEAFF
TRBV6-5	TRBJ1-2	.	.	TGTGCCAGCAGTTATTCCACAGGGAGAGCTAACTATGGCTACACCTTC	CASSYSTGRANYGYTF
TRBV5-8	TRBJ1-5	medium-sized	.	TGTGCCAGCAGCTTGGATGATTATGACAATCAGCCCCAGCATTTT	CASSLDDYDNQPQHF
TRBV4-3	TRBJ2-1	.	.	TGCGCCAGCAGCCAATTCCATCCAGGGGAGCAATTCTTC	CASSQFHPGEQFF
TRBV2	TRBJ1-1	.	.	TGTGCCAGCAGGGTCAACACTGAAGCTTTCTTT	CASRVNTEAFF
TRBV6-2/TRBV6-3	TRBJ2-7	.	TRBD1	TGTGCCAGCAGTTACCTTCAGGGACAGGGGGAAAACGAGCAGTACTTC	CASSYLQGQGENEQYF
TRBV7-9	TRBJ2-1	.	.	TGTGCCCCTAGAAAGGGGCTATCCGATGAGCAGTTCTTC	CAPRKGLSDEQFF
TRBV11-2	TRBJ2-5	.	TRBD1	TGTGCCAGCAGCCGACAGGGGACCGTCGGGGCGACCCAGTACTTC	CASSRQGTVGATQYF
TRBV28	TRBJ2-7	.	.	TGTGCCAGCAGTTCCCCTTTGGAGGGGGCGGCCGCCGAGCAGTACTTC	CASSSPLEGAAAEQYF
TRBV27	TRBJ1-1	.	TRBD1	TGTGCCAGCAGTTTCGCGACAGGGGGGAGCACTGAAGCTTTCTTT	CASSFATGGSTEAFF
TRBV6-5	TRBJ2-5	.	TRBD2	TGTGCCAGCCGACTAGCGGGGGGGCAAGAGACCCAGTACTTC	CASRLAGGQETQYF
TRBV7-8	TRBJ2-6	.	TRBD1	TGTGCCAGCAGCTTAGGGACAGGGGTCTCCTTGGCCGCTGGGGCCAACGTCCTGACTTTC	CASSLGTGVSLAAGANVLTF
TRBV27	TRBJ1-1	once	.	TGTGCCAGCAAAAGGAACACTGAAGCTTTCTTT	CASKRNTEAFF
TRBV7-9	TRBJ1-2	.	.	TGTGCCACCGAGGCAGGGGACTATGGCTACACCTTC	CATEAGDYGYTF
TRBV27	TRBJ2-4	.	.	TGTGCCAGCAGTCTCACAGGGTACCTAGCCAAAAACATTCAGTACTTC	CASSLTGYLAKNIQYF
TRBV3-1/TRBV3-2	TRBJ2-2	.	.	TGTGCCAGCAGCCACCCCGGCGGGGAGCTGTTTTTT	CASSHPGGELFF
TRBV7-9	TRBJ2-3	.	TRBD2	TGTGCCAGCAGCCCAAGACTAGCGGGGGCAGATACGCAGTATTTT	CASSPRLAGADTQYF
TRBV28	TRBJ1-1	.	TRBD1	TGTGCCAGCAGTTTACTAGCGGACAGGAGGACTGAAGCTTTCTTT	CASSLLADRRTEAFF
TRBV7-6	TRBJ2-7	once	.	TGTGCCAGCAGCAGCGGACCGAACTACGAGCAGTACTTC	CASSSGPNYEQYF
TRBV19	TRBJ2-5	.	TRBD2	TGTGCCAGTAGTTTTCTAGCGGGGGGAAGTGAGACCCAGTACTTC	CASSFLAGGSETQYF
TRBV6-5	TRBJ1-6	.	TRBD1	TGTGCCAGCAGTTCCAGAGGCAGGGGGGAGAGAACCCTCCACTTT	CASSSRGRGERTLHF
TRBV3-1/TRBV3-2	TRBJ2-2	.	TRBD2	TGTGCCAGCTTAGGGGAACTAGCGGGGGAAACCGGGGAGCTGTTTTTT	CASLGELAGETGELFF
TRBV5-1	TRBJ2-7	once	TRBD1	TGCGCCAGCAGCTTGGGCCTGGACAGGGGCTACGAGCAGTACTTC	CASSLGLDRGYEQYF
TRBV27	TRBJ2-7	.	.	TGTGCCAGCAGTTATCAAACTAGTTCAGAAGTTAACGAGCAGTACTTC	CASSYQTSSEVNEQYF